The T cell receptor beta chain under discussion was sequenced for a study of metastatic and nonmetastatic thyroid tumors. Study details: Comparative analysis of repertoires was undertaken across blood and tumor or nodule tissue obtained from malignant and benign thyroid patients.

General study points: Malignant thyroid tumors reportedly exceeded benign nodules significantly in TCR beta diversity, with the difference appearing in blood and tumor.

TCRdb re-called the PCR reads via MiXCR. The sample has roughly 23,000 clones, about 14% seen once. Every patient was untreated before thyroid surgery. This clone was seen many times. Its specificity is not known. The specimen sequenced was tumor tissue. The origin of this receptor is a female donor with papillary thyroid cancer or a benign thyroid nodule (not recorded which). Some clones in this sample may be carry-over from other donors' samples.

DNA of the CDR3: TGCAGTGCCCGGACAGGGAGGGGAGAGACCCAGTACTTC. Encoded protein: CSARTGRGETQYF. V is TRBV20-1 and J is TRBJ2-5; TRBD1 might be the D (8 bases). Germline CDR1 reads DFQATT; CDR2 reads SNEGSKA (reference sequence). The V end was cut by 6 bases, the J end by 4 bases, with 15 bases between. This CDR3 spans 13 amino acids.